These 9 T cell receptor beta chains came from one sample sequenced in a study of cytomegalovirus exposure and HLA in healthy donors. The PCR employed 60 Vbeta primers together with 13 Jbeta primers. Assay used: immunoSEQ multiplex PCR; TCRdb lists only in-frame clones, some missing. The sample gives some 97,000 clones, 65% to 90% of which show up once; about 1.1% is in the top ten. Sequencing was performed on PBMCs. The receptors originated from a woman aged 18-35 years in good health and CMV-seronegative.

In DNA, the CDR3 is TGTGCCAGTAGTATAGGAGGGGGACAGGGCAACAATCAGCCCCAGCATTTT. It yields the protein CASSIGGGQGNNQPQHF. The gene calls are TRBV19 and TRBJ1-5; 9 nucleotides line up with TRBD1. Germline loops: CDR1 LNHDA, CDR2 SQIVND (reference sequence). The CDR3 totals 17 residues. V gave up 1 base and J gave up 3 bases; unmatched junction bases: 7.

The rearrangement joins TRBV6-5 to TRBJ2-2, with 10 positions matching TRBD1. Germline lookup yields CDR1 MNHEY and CDR2 SVGAGI. This CDR3 is 15 amino acids long. V dropped 6 bases and J dropped 5; count of bases not matched to a gene: 6. The CDR3 sequence is CASRRQGALTGELFF. DNA of the CDR3: TGTGCCAGCAGAAGACAGGGGGCGCTTACCGGGGAGCTGTTTTTT.

V usage is TRBV30 and J usage is TRBJ1-2; 7 bases match TRBD1. Germline CDR1 and CDR2: GTSNPN and SVGIG (reference sequence). V was clipped by 5 bases and J by 4 bases; unmatched bases: 7. CDR3 length: 13 amino acids. The CDR3 DNA follows: TGTGCCTGGGGCCGGGACAGACCCTATGGCTACACCTTC. Amino acids: CAWGRDRPYGYTF.

The rearrangement links TRBV2 to TRBJ2-7; TRBD2 matches 7 bases. The trim removed 4 bases at V and 9 bases at J, leaving 15 bases unmatched. The V gene's germline CDR1 is SNHLY and CDR2 FYNNEI. CDR3 length: 15 amino acids. CDR3 nucleotide sequence: TGTGCCAGCAGTGGGGGAGACGGGGAGGGTTTTGGGCAGTACTTC. Translating it yields CASSGGDGEGFGQYF.

This chain links TRBV25-1 with TRBJ2-2; D gene ambiguous. The V gene lost 6 bases and the J gene lost 4 bases, with 6 bases spanning the gap. This CDR3 region has 12 residues. Germline CDR1 reads MGHDK; CDR2 reads SYGVNS. The CDR3 loop is CASRVATGELFF. The DNA for the CDR3 is TGTGCCAGCAGAGTAGCCACCGGGGAGCTGTTTTTT.

The chain combines TRBV19 with TRBJ2-2, with D tentatively TRBD2 (5 bases). CDR1 LNHDA and CDR2 SQIVND come from the germline V gene (reference sequence). This CDR3 comprises 14 residues. Trimming pared 6 bases from V and 6 bases from J, leaving 14 bases between. CDR3 nucleotide sequence: TGTGCCAGTAGACCCGGACCCGGGGCCGGGGAGCTGTTTTTT. This codes for CASRPGPGAGELFF.

The V and J genes are TRBV28 and TRBJ2-5; 9 positions match TRBD1. V lost 5 bases and J lost 4; bases outside the gene matches: 5. Germline V lookup: CDR1 MDHEN, CDR2 SYDVKM. The CDR3 length is 14 residues. The CDR3 bases are TGTGCCAGCAGTCGGGACAGGGAAGGAGAGACCCAGTACTTC. Residues: CASSRDREGETQYF.

The genes are TRBV2 and TRBJ2-7; TRBD2 aligns across 9 bases. Germline trimming cut 6 bases from V and 3 bases from J; bases unmatched to any gene: 3. In germline, CDR1 is SNHLY, CDR2 FYNNEI. The CDR3 length is 13 residues. The CDR3 loop is CASSPAGGYEQYF. Written as DNA, the CDR3 is TGTGCCAGCAGCCCAGCGGGGGGCTACGAGCAGTACTTC.

V is TRBV6-1 and J is TRBJ2-7; perhaps TRBD2 as D (6 bases). The CDR3 spans 15 residues. V was shortened by 7 bases and J by 0 bases, with 16 bases between the two germline ends. Germline V gene sequence: CDR1 MNHNS, CDR2 SASEGT. As DNA, the CDR3 is TGTGCCAGCAAACGGGTAGCGGATAACTCCTACGAGCAGTACTTC. It yields the protein CASKRVADNSYEQYF.